This T cell receptor (beta chain) derives from a study of beta chain features in type 1 diabetes. Study observations and caveats: Moderate yet significant TCRB CDR3 shortening was seen in Type 1 diabetes patients in all four CD4+ subsets.

As every portion of the isolated RNA was reverse transcribed, the sequencing read expressed TCRB transcripts. Clones were sequenced by immunoSEQ multiplex PCR, and TCRdb holds only the in-frame ones, with some missing. This table holds roughly 290,000 clones, over 12% found once. Every single donor gave one heparinised blood draw, and these averaged roughly 120 mL. Sorting based on CD45RO/CCR7/CD25/CD127/CD95/CD27 separated CD4+ naive, central memory, regulatory and stem cell-like memory cells. This clone was detected a few times. Its antigen is as yet unknown. Germline values: CDR1 KGHSH, CDR2 LQKENI. The CDR3 contains 16 residues. Trimming removed 1 base from V and 0 bases from J, with 11 bases in between.

Sequences were obtained from naive CD4+ T cells from blood. This receptor was taken from a man aged 18-30 years with type 1 diabetes. V gene TRBV18 combines with J gene TRBJ2-3; weak D call: TRBD1 (6 bases). CDR3 coding DNA: TGTGCCAGCTCACCACTAGGGACACACAGCACAGATACGCAGTATTTT. It specifies CASSPLGTHSTDTQYF.